Below are 26 T cell receptor beta chains sequenced from a single sample in a study of identical twins. TCRdb independently ran MiXCR on the 5' RACE reads; one entry per CDR3 protein. The data contain more than 650,000 distinct CDR3 sequences, 5.5% to 7.5% of them seen just once; the ten biggest clones take up around 2%. The sequenced sample consisted of naive T cells sorted from blood. These receptors were obtained from a man in his late teens or twenties in good health.

This clonotype has ten or more counts. The rearrangement links TRBV12-3 or TRBV12-4 to TRBJ1-5; D gene unclear. This CDR3 contains 15 residues. Deletions cut 2 bases from V and 3 bases from J, with 11 bases between. CDR3 amino acids: CASSLSLVYNQPQHF. CDR3 DNA sequence: TGTGCCAGCAGTTTAAGTTTGGTGTACAATCAGCCCCAGCATTTT.

This clonotype was detected only a few times. The J gene is TRBJ2-2, the V gene TRBV6-2 or TRBV6-3; D gene unclear. Germline V lookup: CDR1 MNHEY, CDR2 SVGEGT. The CDR3 extends over 17 amino acids. V was trimmed by 1 base and J by 0 bases, leaving 12 bases between them. CDR3 in DNA: TGTGCCAGCAGTTACTATCGTTCCCATACGAACACCGGGGAGCTGTTTTTT. The encoded protein is CASSYYRSHTNTGELFF.

This clonotype was observed many times. The chain combines TRBV6-5 with TRBJ2-3; D might be TRBD1 or TRBD2, each matching 5 bases. This CDR3 is 12 amino acids long. With 8 bases removed from V and 4 bases from J, the gap between germline ends came to 10 bases. The V gene's germline CDR1 is MNHEY and CDR2 SVGAGI. The CDR3 sequence: CASGGVADTQYF. The CDR3 DNA reads as TGTGCCAGCGGGGGAGTTGCAGATACGCAGTATTTT.

This clonotype was found a few times. The chain is built from TRBV6-2 or TRBV6-3 and TRBJ2-1; 7 bases align to TRBD2. Per the germline V gene, CDR1 is MNHEY and CDR2 is SVGEGT. The trim removed 6 bases at V and 6 bases at J, leaving 8 bases unmatched. The length of the CDR3 is 14 residues. CDR3 coding DNA: TGTGCCAGCAGATGGACCGGGACTACCAATGAGCAGTTCTTC. Its protein product is CASRWTGTTNEQFF.

This clonotype was picked up a small number of times. The rearrangement joins TRBV7-3 to TRBJ1-1, with TRBD1 as a possible D gene (5 bases). The CDR3 runs 15 residues. V was trimmed by 1 base and J by 3 bases, leaving 12 bases between them. Germline assignment: CDR1 SGHTA and CDR2 FQGTGA. The CDR3 DNA sequence: TGTGCCAGCAGCTTAAGGGGGGTCCGTGACACTGAAGCTTTCTTT. Its translation is CASSLRGVRDTEAFF.

In this sample, this clonotype turned up many times. CDR3 region: CSARASGEAFF. The CDR3 nucleotides are TGCAGTGCTAGGGCATCGGGGGAGGCTTTCTTT. V gene TRBV20-1 combines with J gene TRBJ1-1; TRBD1 might be the D (5 bases). Germline V gene sequence: CDR1 DFQATT, CDR2 SNEGSKA (reference sequence). This CDR3 comprises 11 residues. V gave up 3 bases and J gave up 11 bases, with 13 bases separating them.

This clonotype was observed a handful of times. The V gene is TRBV12-3 or TRBV12-4, the J gene TRBJ1-2; D unresolved. Trimming removed 5 bases at V and 8 bases at J, with 12 bases between. This CDR3 has 12 amino acids. CDR3 sequence reads: CASSPGPRGYTF. CDR3 DNA: TGTGCCAGCAGTCCTGGGCCTAGGGGCTACACCTTC.

This clonotype has ten or more counts. This chain connects TRBV12-3 or TRBV12-4 to TRBJ2-7; D is perhaps TRBD1 (6 bases). The V end lost 3 bases, the J end lost 1 base, and 10 bases lay between the germline ends. This CDR3 has 14 amino acids. In nucleotides, the CDR3 is TGTGCCAGCAGTTTTACAGGGCCATCCTACGAGCAGTACTTC. It translates to CASSFTGPSYEQYF.

This clonotype was found many times. This chain connects TRBV12-3 or TRBV12-4 to TRBJ2-7; perhaps TRBD2 as D (6 bases). V dropped 3 bases and J dropped 2 bases, with 11 bases sitting between them. This CDR3 is 14 amino acids long. CDR3 in amino acids: CASSFGTFTYEQYF. As DNA, the CDR3 is TGTGCCAGCAGTTTCGGGACTTTCACCTACGAGCAGTACTTC.

The V gene is TRBV3-1, the J gene TRBJ2-2, with TRBD2 matching over 10 bases. J was trimmed by 0 bases and V by 4 bases; bases with no gene match: 5. This CDR3 spans 17 amino acids. Looked up from germline, CDR1 is LGHDT and CDR2 is YNNKEL (reference sequence). CDR3 in amino acids: CASSPQGLAANTGELFF. DNA for the CDR3: TGTGCCAGCAGCCCCCAAGGACTAGCGGCGAACACCGGGGAGCTGTTTTTT. Using reference TRBV3-1 and TRBJ2-2 for the parts outside the CDR3, the full variable domain is DTAVSQTPKYLVTQMGNDKSIKCEQNLGHDTMYWYKQDSKKFLKIMFSYNNKELIINETVPNRFSPKSPDKAHLNLHINSLELGDSAVYFCASSPQGLAANTGELFFGEGSRLTVL.

This clonotype occurred a few times. The chain combines TRBV25-1 with TRBJ2-5; a possible D gene is TRBD1 (5 bases). V dropped 1 base and J dropped 5 bases, with 14 bases sitting between them. The CDR3 runs to 15 residues. Germline loops: CDR1 MGHDK, CDR2 SYGVNS. CDR3 DNA: TGTGCCAGCAGTGAATTAAAGGGTCCAGGGGAGACCCAGTACTTC. It specifies CASSELKGPGETQYF.

V usage is TRBV2 and J usage is TRBJ2-7; the match to TRBD1 covers 9 bases. The V and J ends lost 0 bases and 2 bases, in that order; junction bases with no gene match: 2. CDR3 length: 15 amino acids. The germline V gene has CDR1 SNHLY and CDR2 FYNNEI. Here the CDR3 reads CASSEATGGTYEQYF. CDR3 in DNA: TGTGCCAGCAGTGAAGCGACAGGGGGTACCTACGAGCAGTACTTC.

At least ten counts were recorded for this clonotype. The gene calls are TRBV12-3 or TRBV12-4 and TRBJ2-7; D is unclear. V was shortened by 4 bases and J by 2 bases, with 6 bases between the two germline ends. The CDR3 sequence is 12 residues long. CDR3 coding DNA: TGTGCCAGCAGTTCCTCGACCTACGAGCAGTACTTC. It encodes CASSSSTYEQYF.

The sample holds many counts of this clonotype. CDR3 protein: CASSLDPTQYF. The CDR3 region has the DNA TGTGCCAGCAGCTTAGACCCGACCCAGTACTTC. This sequence joins TRBV7-8 and TRBJ2-5; D uncertain. Trimming removed 1 base at V and 7 bases at J, with 4 bases between. Germline CDR1 SGHVS, CDR2 FQNEAQ. The CDR3 has 11 residues.

The chain couples TRBV5-1 to TRBJ2-3; perhaps TRBD2 as D (6 bases). The V and J ends lost 3 bases and 6 bases respectively, with 17 bases between them. The CDR3 is made up of 15 amino acids. Per the germline V gene, CDR1 is SGHRS and CDR2 is YFSETQ. CDR3 amino acids: CASSSRSTRMDTQYF. DNA of the CDR3: TGCGCCAGCAGCTCGCGGTCGACTAGGATGGATACGCAGTATTTT.

This clonotype came up many times. The chain uses TRBV20-1 and TRBJ2-1, with 10 bases aligning to TRBD2. The CDR3 contains 16 residues. Germline-derived CDR1 and CDR2 are DFQATT and SNEGSKA (reference sequence). Losses at the gene ends were 6 bases for V and 4 bases for J; bases not matched to a gene: 12. The CDR3 DNA reads TGCAGTGCACTCGAACGCAGCGGGAGGGATTACAATGAGCAGTTCTTC. Amino acids: CSALERSGRDYNEQFF.

This rearrangement joins TRBV28 to TRBJ1-1; no clear D gene. The V end lost 7 bases, the J end lost 1 base, and 7 bases lay between the germline ends. This CDR3 comprises 12 residues. Germline-derived CDR1 and CDR2 are MDHEN and SYDVKM. The CDR3 DNA reads as TGTGCCAGCAAGTTGGGGAACACTGAAGCTTTCTTT. Amino acid sequence: CASKLGNTEAFF.

The chain recombines TRBV3-1 with TRBJ2-7, with D maybe TRBD2 (6 bases). The germline V gene has CDR1 LGHDT and CDR2 YNNKEL (reference sequence). This CDR3 contains 15 residues. The V end was cut by 5 bases, the J end by 1 base, with 15 bases between. In DNA, the CDR3 is TGTGCCAGCAGCTCGAGAGGTGGGGGGTCCTACGAGCAGTACTTC. Encoded protein: CASSSRGGGSYEQYF.

V is TRBV20-1 and J is TRBJ2-2, with D perhaps matching TRBD2 (6 bases). The CDR3 contains 14 residues. Trimming pared 6 bases from V and 5 bases from J, leaving 16 bases between. Germline V gene sequence: CDR1 DFQATT, CDR2 SNEGSKA (reference sequence). DNA for the CDR3: TGCAGTGCCCCAATTAGCGGTAATACCGGGGAGCTGTTTTTT. This sequence encodes CSAPISGNTGELFF.

The table lists this clonotype with many counts. J is TRBJ2-5 and V is TRBV29-1; D unclear. The CDR3 covers 10 residues. Germline lookup yields CDR1 SQVTM and CDR2 ANQGSEA. Trimming left V 6 bases short and J 8 bases short, with 10 bases between. CDR3 nucleotides: TGCAGCGTGTACCTAGACACCCAGTACTTC. This translates into CSVYLDTQYF. Using reference TRBV29-1 and TRBJ2-5 for the parts outside the CDR3, the full variable domain is SAVISQKPSRDICQRGTSLTIQCQVDSQVTMMFWYRQQPGQSLTLIATANQGSEATYESGFVIDKFPISRPNLTFSTLTVSNMSPEDSSIYLCSVYLDTQYFGPGTRLLVL.

Many counts were recorded for this clonotype. The J gene is TRBJ1-1, the V gene TRBV5-1; D is ambiguous. This CDR3 comprises 12 residues. Germline V gene data show CDR1 as SGHRS and CDR2 as YFSETQ. V was clipped by 0 bases and J by 8 bases, with 8 bases between them. The CDR3 sequence: CASSLVGEEAFF. The CDR3 DNA follows: TGCGCCAGCAGCTTGGTTGGCGAGGAAGCTTTCTTT.

CDR3 amino acids: CASSQGDRTTDTQYF. The CDR3 nucleotides are TGCGCCAGCAGCCAAGGGGACAGGACTACAGATACGCAGTATTTT. V is TRBV4-3 and J is TRBJ2-3; 8 bases fit TRBD1. The CDR3 sequence is 15 residues long. The V segment lost 1 base and the J segment 3 bases; nucleotides outside the gene matches: 3. Germline loops: CDR1 LGHNA, CDR2 YSLEER.

This clonotype was seen more than once but under ten times. V and J are TRBV4-1 and TRBJ2-1, with 12 bases fitting TRBD2. From germline, CDR1 is MGHRA and CDR2 YSYEKL. The CDR3 spans 16 residues. V shed 3 bases and J 7 bases; nucleotides not matched to a gene: 7. The CDR3 here is CASSQTSGSPGNEQFF. For the CDR3, the DNA is TGCGCCAGCAGCCAGACTAGCGGGAGCCCCGGGAATGAGCAGTTCTTC.

This clonotype was recorded once. V and J are TRBV28 and TRBJ2-3; no reliable D call. Trimming cost V 8 bases and J 2 bases, with 5 bases left between them. Germline V gene data show CDR1 as MDHEN and CDR2 as SYDVKM. This CDR3 contains 11 residues. In DNA, the CDR3 is TGTGCCAGCCTTAACACAGATACGCAGTATTTT. Its protein product is CASLNTDTQYF.

Many counts were recorded for this clonotype. This chain connects TRBV7-6 to TRBJ2-1; no reliable D call. V was pared by 3 bases and J by 9 bases, with 12 bases between. CDR1 and CDR2 from the germline V gene are SGHVS and FNYEAQ. This CDR3 has 13 amino acids. The CDR3 loop reads CASSLGEEAEQFF. The DNA of the CDR3 is TGTGCCAGCAGCTTGGGCGAGGAAGCTGAGCAGTTCTTC.

The sample holds a few counts of this clonotype. CDR3: CASSDFRAGRTGELFF. In DNA form, the CDR3 reads TGTGCCAGCAGTGATTTTCGGGCGGGAAGGACCGGGGAGCTGTTTTTT. The chain combines TRBV25-1 with TRBJ2-2; D possibly corresponds to TRBD2 (6 bases). Germline V gene lookup returns CDR1 MGHDK and CDR2 SYGVNS. The ends were cut back, 3 bases at V and 5 bases at J, with 16 bases in the middle. The CDR3 runs 16 residues.